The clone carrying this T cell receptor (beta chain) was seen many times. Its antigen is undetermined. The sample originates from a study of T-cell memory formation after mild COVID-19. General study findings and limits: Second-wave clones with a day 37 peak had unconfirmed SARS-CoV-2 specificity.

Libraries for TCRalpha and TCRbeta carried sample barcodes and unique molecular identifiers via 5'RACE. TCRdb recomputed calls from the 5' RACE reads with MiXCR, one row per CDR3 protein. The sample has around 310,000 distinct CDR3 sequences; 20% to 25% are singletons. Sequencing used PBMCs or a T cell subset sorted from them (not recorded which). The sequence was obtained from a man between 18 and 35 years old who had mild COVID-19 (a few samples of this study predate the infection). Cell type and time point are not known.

CDR3 in amino acids: CASSQNGEGASQPQHF. In nucleotides, the CDR3 is TGCGCCAGCAGCCAAAATGGTGAGGGGGCGAGTCAGCCCCAGCATTTT. The chain uses TRBV4-3 and TRBJ1-5; 7 bases map to TRBD1. V trimming: 2 bases; J trimming: 6 bases; junction bases outside the gene matches: 10. Germline V gene lookup returns CDR1 LGHNA and CDR2 YSLEER. The CDR3 consists of 16 residues.